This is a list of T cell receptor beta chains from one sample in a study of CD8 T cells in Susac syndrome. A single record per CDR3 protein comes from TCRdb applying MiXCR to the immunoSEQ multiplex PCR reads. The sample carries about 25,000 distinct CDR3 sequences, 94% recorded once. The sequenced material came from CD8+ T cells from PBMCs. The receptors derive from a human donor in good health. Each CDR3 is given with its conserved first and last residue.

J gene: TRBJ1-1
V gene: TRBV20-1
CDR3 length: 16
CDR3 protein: CSAPGTGKEGNTEAFF

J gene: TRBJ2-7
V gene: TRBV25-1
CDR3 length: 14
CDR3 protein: CASSNPGGINEQYF

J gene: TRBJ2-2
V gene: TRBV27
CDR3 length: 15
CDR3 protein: CASAPGGADTGELFF

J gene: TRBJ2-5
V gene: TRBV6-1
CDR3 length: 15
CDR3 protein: CASSEGTGGGETQYF

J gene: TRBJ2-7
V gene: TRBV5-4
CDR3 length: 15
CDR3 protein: CASSLGQGASYEQYF

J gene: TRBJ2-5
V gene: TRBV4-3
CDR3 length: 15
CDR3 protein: CASSQVLLASETQYF

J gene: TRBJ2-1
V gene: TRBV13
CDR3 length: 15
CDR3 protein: CASSLEGGQLNEQFF

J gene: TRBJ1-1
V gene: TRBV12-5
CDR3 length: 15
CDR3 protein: CASGLVQGGPSEAFF

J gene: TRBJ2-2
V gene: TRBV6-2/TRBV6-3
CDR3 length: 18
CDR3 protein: CASSVGSGGAAYTGELFF

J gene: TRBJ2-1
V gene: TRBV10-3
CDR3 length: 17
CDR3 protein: CAISEGLRGRNYNEQFF

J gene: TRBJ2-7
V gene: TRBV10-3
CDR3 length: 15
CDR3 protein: CAISDETVTVYEQYF

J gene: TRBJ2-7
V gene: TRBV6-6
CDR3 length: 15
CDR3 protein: CASSFTSGEYYEQYF

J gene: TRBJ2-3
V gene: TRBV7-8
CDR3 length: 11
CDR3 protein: CASSSPDTQYF

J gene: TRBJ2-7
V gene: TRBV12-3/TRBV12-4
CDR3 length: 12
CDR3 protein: CASSLWTYEQYF

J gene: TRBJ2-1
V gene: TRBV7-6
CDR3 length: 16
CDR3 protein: CASSPLAGGPGGEQFF

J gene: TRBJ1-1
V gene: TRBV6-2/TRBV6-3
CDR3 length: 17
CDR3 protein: CASSYSIGGPGGDEAFF

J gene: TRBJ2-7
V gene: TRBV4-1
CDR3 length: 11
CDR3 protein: CASSQGNEQYF

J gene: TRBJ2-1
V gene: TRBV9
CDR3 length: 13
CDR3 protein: CASSNDLNNEQFF

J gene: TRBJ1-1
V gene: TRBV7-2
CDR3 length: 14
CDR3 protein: CASSPRLINPEAFF

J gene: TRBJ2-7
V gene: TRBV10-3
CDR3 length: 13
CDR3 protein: CAMGTGLPYEQYF

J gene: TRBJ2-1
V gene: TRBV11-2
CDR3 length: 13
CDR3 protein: CASSFRRLNEQFF

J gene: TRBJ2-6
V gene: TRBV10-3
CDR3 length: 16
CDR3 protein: CAIRGLQASGANVLTF

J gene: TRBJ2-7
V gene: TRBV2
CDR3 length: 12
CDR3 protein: CASNRNSYEQYF

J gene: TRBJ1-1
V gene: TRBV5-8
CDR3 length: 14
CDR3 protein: CASSLGVRGTEAFF

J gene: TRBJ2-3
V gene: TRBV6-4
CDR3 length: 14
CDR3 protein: CASSDGGPTDTQYF

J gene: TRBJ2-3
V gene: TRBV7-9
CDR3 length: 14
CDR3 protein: CASSPPGSTDTQYF

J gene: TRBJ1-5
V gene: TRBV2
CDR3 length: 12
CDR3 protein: CASSSGNQPQHF

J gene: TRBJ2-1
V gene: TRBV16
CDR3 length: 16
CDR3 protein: CASSQSERGYYNEQFF

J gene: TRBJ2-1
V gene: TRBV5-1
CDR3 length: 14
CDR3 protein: CASQRGGATNEQFF

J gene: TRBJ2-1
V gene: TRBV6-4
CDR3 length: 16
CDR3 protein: CASSDSRGSQLYEQFF

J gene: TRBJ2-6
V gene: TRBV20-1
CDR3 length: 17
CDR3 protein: CSASGTAFPAGANVLTF

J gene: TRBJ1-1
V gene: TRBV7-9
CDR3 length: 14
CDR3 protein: CASRDRGGNTEAFF

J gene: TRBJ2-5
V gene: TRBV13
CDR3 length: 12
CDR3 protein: CASSFQDSSEYF

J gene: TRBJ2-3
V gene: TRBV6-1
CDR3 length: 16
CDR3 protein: CASSLRPIGYTDTQYF

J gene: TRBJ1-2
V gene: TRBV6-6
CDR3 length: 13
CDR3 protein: CATSLRGGDGYTF

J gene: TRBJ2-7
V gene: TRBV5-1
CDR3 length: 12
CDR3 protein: CASSLEGSEQYF

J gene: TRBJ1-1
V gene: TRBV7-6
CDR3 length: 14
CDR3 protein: CASTLGTLDTEAFF

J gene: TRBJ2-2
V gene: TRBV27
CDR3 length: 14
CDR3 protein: CASSFAELGGELFF

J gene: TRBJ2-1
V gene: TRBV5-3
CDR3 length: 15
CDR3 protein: CSAAGAFSSYNEQFF

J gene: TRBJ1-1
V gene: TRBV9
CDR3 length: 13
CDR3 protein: CASSPGTGLEAFF

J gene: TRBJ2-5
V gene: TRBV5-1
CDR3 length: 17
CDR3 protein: CASSSYEGLAARETQYF

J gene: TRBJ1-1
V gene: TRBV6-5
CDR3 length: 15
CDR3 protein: CASSYGTVEHTEAFF

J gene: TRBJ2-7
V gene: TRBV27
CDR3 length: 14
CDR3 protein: CASSTGQGPYEQYF

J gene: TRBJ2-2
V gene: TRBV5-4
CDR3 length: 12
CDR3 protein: CASSLGGGELFF